What follows are 7 T cell receptor beta chains derived from one specimen sequenced in a study of CD8+CD57+ T cells in acquired aplastic anemia. Patients selected for sequencing had displayed CD8+CD57+ cell expansion by flow cytometry. Profiles of TCR beta VDJ and CDR3 were generated from a genomic DNA template. TCRdb reanalysed the reads using MiXCR and keeps one entry per CDR3 protein. The table has around 500,000 distinct CDR3 sequences, around 33% seen once. The source material was sorted CD4+, CD8+, or CD8+CD57+ T cells (not recorded which) from PBMCs. These receptors were obtained from a human donor with aplastic anemia.

The CDR3 sequence is CASSSLAGGLEQYF. The CDR3 DNA reads as TGTGCCAGCAGCTCCCTAGCGGGGGGGCTCGAGCAGTACTTC. The V and J genes are TRBV3-1 and TRBJ2-7; 12 positions agree with TRBD2. Germline loops: CDR1 LGHDT, CDR2 YNNKEL (reference sequence). J lost 6 bases, V lost 5 bases, and 5 bases had no gene match. The CDR3 runs 14 residues.

In this sample, this clonotype turned up a few times. The rearrangement uses TRBV25-1 and TRBJ1-2, with a weak D call TRBD1 (5 bases). The germline V gene encodes CDR1 MGHDK and CDR2 SYGVNS. The CDR3 is made up of 13 amino acids. Trimming cost V 3 bases and J 5 bases, with 10 bases left between them. CDR3 in amino acids: CASSDGTTYGYTF. Here the CDR3 DNA reads TGTGCCAGCAGTGACGGGACGACTTATGGCTACACCTTC.

This clonotype was seen repeatedly, ten times or more. The genes are TRBV20-1 and TRBJ1-5, with D uncertain. V was cut by 3 bases and J by 0 bases, with 6 bases left in between. Germline CDR1 and CDR2: DFQATT and SNEGSKA (reference sequence). The CDR3 totals 13 residues. CDR3 amino acids: CSARPGSNQPQHF. CDR3 in DNA: TGCAGTGCTAGGCCAGGTAGCAATCAGCCCCAGCATTTT.

This clonotype has at least ten counts. The J gene is TRBJ2-3, the V gene TRBV7-2, with 11 bases matching TRBD2. This CDR3 region has 15 residues. V was pared by 5 bases and J by 1 base, with 2 bases of the junction left unmatched. CDR1 is SGHTA and CDR2 is FQGNSA in the germline V gene. CDR3 DNA: TGTGCCAGCAGCACGGGACTAGCGGGCACAGATACGCAGTATTTT. Translated, it gives CASSTGLAGTDTQYF. Full variable domain (outside the CDR3, taken from reference TRBV7-2 and TRBJ2-3): GAGVSQSPSNKVTEKGKDVELRCDPISGHTALYWYRQSLGQGLEFLIYFQGNSAPDKSGLPSDRFSAERTGGSVSTLTIQRTQQEDSAVYLCASSTGLAGTDTQYFGPGTRLTVL.

The rearrangement joins TRBV29-1 to TRBJ2-1; 12 bases are shared with TRBD2. This CDR3 is 13 amino acids long. Germline V CDR1 and CDR2: SQVTM, ANQGSEA. CDR3 in DNA: TGCTCGGGGACTAGCGGGCTATACAATGAGCAGTTCTTC. This codes for CSGTSGLYNEQFF.

Details on this clonotype: This clone may be a read error of a much larger clone one base away. The chain carries TRBV9 and TRBJ1-5, with D maybe TRBD1 (6 bases). This CDR3 spans 15 amino acids. Looked up from germline, CDR1 is SGDLS and CDR2 is YYNGEE. The V end was cut by 0 bases, the J end by 5 bases, with 12 bases between. This CDR3 reads CASSVASGVDQPQHF. The CDR3 DNA sequence: TGTGCCAGCAGCGTAGCATCAGGGGTCGATCAGCCCCAGCATTTT.

This clonotype has a handful of counts. This may come from a read error, since a much larger clone is one base off. V and J are TRBV10-3 and TRBJ1-1; 10 nucleotides align to TRBD1. The CDR3 covers 15 residues. CDR1 is ENHRY and CDR2 is SYGVKD in the germline V gene. The V gene end was trimmed by 3 bases and the J gene end by 4 bases; junction bases not matched to a gene: 5. For the CDR3, the DNA is TGTGCCATCAGTGAAGAGGGGACAGGGGCCACTGAAGCTTTCTTT. Its protein product is CAISEEGTGATEAFF.